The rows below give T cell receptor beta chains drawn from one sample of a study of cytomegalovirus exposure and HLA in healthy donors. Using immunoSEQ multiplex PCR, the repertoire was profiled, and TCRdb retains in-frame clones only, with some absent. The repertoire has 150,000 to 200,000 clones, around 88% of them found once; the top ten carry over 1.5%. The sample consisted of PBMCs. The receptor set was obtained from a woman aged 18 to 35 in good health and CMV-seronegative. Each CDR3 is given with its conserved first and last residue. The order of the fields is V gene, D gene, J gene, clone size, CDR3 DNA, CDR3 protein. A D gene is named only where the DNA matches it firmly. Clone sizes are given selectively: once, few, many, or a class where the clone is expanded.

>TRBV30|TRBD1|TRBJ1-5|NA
TGTGCCTGGAGTACGCAGGGGGATCAGCCCCAGCATTTT
CAWSTQGDQPQHF
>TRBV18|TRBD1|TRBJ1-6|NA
TGTGCCAGCTCACCCTCCGGGACAGCACCCCTCCACTTT
CASSPSGTAPLHF
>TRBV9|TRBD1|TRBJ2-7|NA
TGTGCCAGCAGCCCAGGACAGGGCCCCTACGAGCAGTACTTC
CASSPGQGPYEQYF
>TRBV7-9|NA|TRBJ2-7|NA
TGTGCCAGCAGCTTATCAGGGGAGAACGAGCAGTACTTC
CASSLSGENEQYF
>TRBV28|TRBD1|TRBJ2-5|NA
TGTGCCAGCAGAAGACAGGGGGCCCCGGAACAGTACTTC
CASRRQGAPEQYF
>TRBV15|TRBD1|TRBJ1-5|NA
TGTGCCACCAGCACCGGGACAGGGGGCAATCAGCCCCAGCATTTT
CATSTGTGGNQPQHF
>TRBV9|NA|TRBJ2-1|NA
TGTGCCAGCAGCGGGTCTTTAGCCAATGAGCAGTTCTTC
CASSGSLANEQFF
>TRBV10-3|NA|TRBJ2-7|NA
TGTGCCAGCTCCTCAGGGCGGGGTTCGGTGTACGAGCAGTACTTC
CASSSGRGSVYEQYF
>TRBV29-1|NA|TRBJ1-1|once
TGCAGCGTTGAGGGGCGCCTGAACACTGAAGCTTTCTTT
CSVEGRLNTEAFF
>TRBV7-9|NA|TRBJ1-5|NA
TGTGCCAGCAGCTTAGATGGGCGCTCCCAGCCCCAGCATTTT
CASSLDGRSQPQHF
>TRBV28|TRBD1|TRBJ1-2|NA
TGTGCCAGCAGCCGAGGGTCGAGTCGGGACAGGGTACCGCCTTATGGCTACACCTTC
CASSRGSSRDRVPPYGYTF
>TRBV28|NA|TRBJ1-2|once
TGTGCCAGCAGGTCGATACAGGGCCTAACGGAAGGCTACACCTTC
CASRSIQGLTEGYTF
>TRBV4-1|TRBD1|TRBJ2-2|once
TGCGCCAGCAGCGAATACAACAGGGGACCCCCAGCCGGGGAGCTGTTTTTT
CASSEYNRGPPAGELFF
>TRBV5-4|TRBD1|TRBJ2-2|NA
TGTGCCAGCAGCCCAAAGACAGGGAGCGGCACCGGGGAGCTGTTTTTT
CASSPKTGSGTGELFF
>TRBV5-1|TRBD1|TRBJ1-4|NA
TGCGCCAGCAGCGAATCCAGGGGGACTAATGAAAAACTGTTTTTT
CASSESRGTNEKLFF
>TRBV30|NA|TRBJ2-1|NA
TGTGCCTGTGTGAGGAGCTCCTACAATGAGCAGTTCTTC
CACVRSSYNEQFF
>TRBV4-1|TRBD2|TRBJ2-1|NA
TGCGCCAGCAGCCTGCGGGGACTAGATTCGTACAATGAGCAGTTCTTC
CASSLRGLDSYNEQFF
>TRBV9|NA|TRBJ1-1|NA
TGTGCCAGCAGCGTAGCCCACGGGGGGGGAAGAGCTTTCTTT
CASSVAHGGGRAFF
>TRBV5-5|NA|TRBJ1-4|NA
TGTGCCAGCACGGGGGGGGGTGAAAAACTGTTTTTT
CASTGGGEKLFF
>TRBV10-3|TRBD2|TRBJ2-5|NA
TGTGCCATCAGTGTCCAGCGGGGCCAAGAGACCCAGTACTTC
CAISVQRGQETQYF
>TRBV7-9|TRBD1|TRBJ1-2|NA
TGTGCCACCGGACAGGGGGACTATGGCTACACCTTC
CATGQGDYGYTF
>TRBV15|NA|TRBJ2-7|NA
TGTGCCACCAGCGTACTCGGGGACGAGCAGTACTTC
CATSVLGDEQYF
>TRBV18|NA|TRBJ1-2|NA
TGTGCCAGCTCATCCGTTCAGGACAGACGGTATGGCTACACCTTC
CASSSVQDRRYGYTF
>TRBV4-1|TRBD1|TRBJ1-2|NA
TGCGCCAGCAGCCAAGGAAGGGACAGAACTAACTATGGCTACACCTTC
CASSQGRDRTNYGYTF
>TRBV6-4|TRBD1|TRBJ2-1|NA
TGTGCCAGCAGCTTGGACAGGGGGGATGAGCAGTTCTTC
CASSLDRGDEQFF
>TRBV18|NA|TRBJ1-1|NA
TGTGCCAGCTCGCCATTCAGGAGGACTGAAGCTTTCTTT
CASSPFRRTEAFF
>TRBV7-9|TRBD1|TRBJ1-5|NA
TGTGCCAGCAGCCCGCCGGGACAGGGGGACCAGCATTTT
CASSPPGQGDQHF
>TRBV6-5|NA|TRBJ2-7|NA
TGTGCCAGCAGTAACCAGGGGAGCGAGCAGTACTTC
CASSNQGSEQYF
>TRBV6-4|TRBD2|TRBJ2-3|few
TGTGCCAGCAGACCGACTAGCGGGGTAGATACGCAGTATTTT
CASRPTSGVDTQYF
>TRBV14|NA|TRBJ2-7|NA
TGTGCCAGCAGCCAATGGCCGGACAGCGAAGGGCAGTACTTC
CASSQWPDSEGQYF
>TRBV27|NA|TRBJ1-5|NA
TGTGCCAGCAGTTTAGGGCCCGCCGGAGGATCCAATCAGCCCCAGCATTTT
CASSLGPAGGSNQPQHF
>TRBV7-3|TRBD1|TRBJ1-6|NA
TGTGCCAGCAGCTCGACAGGGTCGGCCGAACCCCTCCACTTT
CASSSTGSAEPLHF
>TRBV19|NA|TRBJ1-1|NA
TGTGCCAGTGGTGACAGCATGAACACTGAAGCTTTCTTT
CASGDSMNTEAFF
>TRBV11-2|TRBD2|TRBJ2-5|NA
TGTGCCAGCAGCTCCTTAACTAGCGGGGGGAAGACCCAGTACTTC
CASSSLTSGGKTQYF
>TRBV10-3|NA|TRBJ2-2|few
TGTGCCATCAGTCGGTTCCGCGTGTTGGCCGGGGAGCTGTTTTTT
CAISRFRVLAGELFF
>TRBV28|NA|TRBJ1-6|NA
TGTGCCAGCAGTTTCTCCGGTACCTATAATTCACCCCTCCACTTT
CASSFSGTYNSPLHF
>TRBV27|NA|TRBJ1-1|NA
TGTGCCAGCAGGCTGGGGGCGGACACTGAAGCTTTCTTT
CASRLGADTEAFF
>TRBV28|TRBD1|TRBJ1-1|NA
TGTGCCAGCACGCGGACAGGGCTGAACACTGAAGCTTTCTTT
CASTRTGLNTEAFF
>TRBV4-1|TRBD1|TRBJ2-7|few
TGCGCCAGCAGCTCTGATACAGGGGGCTACGAGCAGTACTTC
CASSSDTGGYEQYF
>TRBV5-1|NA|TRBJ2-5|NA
TGCGCCAGCACCGATGGCCAGGGGTACCAAGAGACCCAGTACTTC
CASTDGQGYQETQYF
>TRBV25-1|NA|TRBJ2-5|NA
TGTGCCAGCAGTGAGTGGACTAACCAAGAGACCCAGTACTTC
CASSEWTNQETQYF
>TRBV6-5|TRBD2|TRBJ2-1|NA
TGTGCCAGCAGTAAGCTAGCGGGAGTCCCTTCCAGGCAGTTCTTC
CASSKLAGVPSRQFF
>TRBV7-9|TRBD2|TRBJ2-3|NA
TGTGCCAGCAGCTTACCCGGGACTAGCGGGATTAGCACAGATACGCAGTATTTT
CASSLPGTSGISTDTQYF
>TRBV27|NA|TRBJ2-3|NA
TGTGCCAGCAGTTTGGTAGCGGTGGGGCCAGATACGCAGTATTTT
CASSLVAVGPDTQYF
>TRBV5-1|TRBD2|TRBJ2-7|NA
TGCGCCAGCAGCTTCGCTAGCGGGGGTATCTACGAGCAGTACTTC
CASSFASGGIYEQYF
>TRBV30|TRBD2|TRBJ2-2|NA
TGTGCCTGGAGTGTAAGCGGGGGGGATATCGGGGAGCTGTTTTTT
CAWSVSGGDIGELFF
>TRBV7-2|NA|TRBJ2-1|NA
TGTGCCAGCAGCTTAGTGGTGAGGAATGAGCAGTTCTTC
CASSLVVRNEQFF
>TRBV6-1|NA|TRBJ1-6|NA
TGTGCCAGCAGTGTCTGGAGCTCCTATAATTCACCCCTCCACTTT
CASSVWSSYNSPLHF
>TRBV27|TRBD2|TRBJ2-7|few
TGTGCCAGCAGTTTAGGGGCTAGCGGGGGCTACGAGCAGTACTTC
CASSLGASGGYEQYF
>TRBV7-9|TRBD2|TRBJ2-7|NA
TGTGCCAGCAGCCCCATAACCGGGACTAGCCCCCACGAGCAGTACTTC
CASSPITGTSPHEQYF
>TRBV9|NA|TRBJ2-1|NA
TGTGCCAGCAGCGCCTTTGGCTCAAGCTCCTACAATGAGCAGTTCTTC
CASSAFGSSSYNEQFF
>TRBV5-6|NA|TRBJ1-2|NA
TGTGCCAGCAGGAAAGTAGCTAACTATGGCTACACCTTC
CASRKVANYGYTF